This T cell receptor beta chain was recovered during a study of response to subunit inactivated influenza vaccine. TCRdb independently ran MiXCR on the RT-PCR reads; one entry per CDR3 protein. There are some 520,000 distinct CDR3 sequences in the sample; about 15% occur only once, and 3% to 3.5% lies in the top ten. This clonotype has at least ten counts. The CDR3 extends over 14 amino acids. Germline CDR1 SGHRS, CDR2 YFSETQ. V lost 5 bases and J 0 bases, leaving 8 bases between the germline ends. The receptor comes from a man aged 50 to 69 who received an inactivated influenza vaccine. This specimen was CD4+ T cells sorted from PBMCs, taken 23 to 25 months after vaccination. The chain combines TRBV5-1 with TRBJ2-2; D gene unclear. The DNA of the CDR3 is TGCGCCAGCAGTCTCGACACGAACACCGGGGAGCTGTTTTTT. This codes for CASSLDTNTGELFF.